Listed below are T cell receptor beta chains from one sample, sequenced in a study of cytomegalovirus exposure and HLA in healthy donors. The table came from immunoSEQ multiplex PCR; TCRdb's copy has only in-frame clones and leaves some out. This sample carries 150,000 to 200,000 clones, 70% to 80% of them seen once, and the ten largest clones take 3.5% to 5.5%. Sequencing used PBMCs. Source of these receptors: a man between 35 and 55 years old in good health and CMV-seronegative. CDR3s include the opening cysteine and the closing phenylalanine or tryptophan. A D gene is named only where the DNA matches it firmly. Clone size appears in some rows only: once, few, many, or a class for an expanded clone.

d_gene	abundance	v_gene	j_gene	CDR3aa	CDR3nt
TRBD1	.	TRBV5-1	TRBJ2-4	CASSDTGTGIPIQYF	TGCGCCAGCAGCGACACCGGGACAGGGATCCCTATTCAGTACTTC
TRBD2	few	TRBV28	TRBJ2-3	CATGTSGGTDTQYF	TGTGCCACCGGGACTAGCGGGGGTACAGATACGCAGTATTTT
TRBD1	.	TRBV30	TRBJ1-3	CAWRPGQGSGNTIYF	TGTGCCTGGAGACCGGGACAGGGCTCTGGAAACACCATATATTTT
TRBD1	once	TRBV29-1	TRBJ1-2	CSAEGQGDGYTF	TGCAGCGCCGAGGGACAGGGTGATGGCTACACCTTC
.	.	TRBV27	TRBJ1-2	CASSFNGNYGYTF	TGTGCCAGCAGTTTTAACGGGAACTATGGCTACACCTTC
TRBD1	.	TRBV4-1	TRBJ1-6	CASSQDKGTDRGNSPLHF	TGCGCCAGCAGCCAAGATAAGGGTACGGACAGGGGAAATTCACCCCTCCACTTT
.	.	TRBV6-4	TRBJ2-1	CASSPGPGYEQFF	TGTGCCAGCAGCCCGGGTCCCGGGTATGAGCAGTTCTTC
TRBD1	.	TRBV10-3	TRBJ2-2	CAISESETGVAGELFF	TGTGCCATCAGTGAGTCCGAGACAGGGGTAGCCGGGGAGCTGTTTTTT
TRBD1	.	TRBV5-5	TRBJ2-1	CASSRDRGQHNEQFF	TGTGCCAGCAGCCGGGACAGGGGTCAGCACAATGAGCAGTTCTTC
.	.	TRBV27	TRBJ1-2	CASSFGTGVGYTF	TGTGCCAGCAGTTTCGGCACCGGGGTCGGCTACACCTTC
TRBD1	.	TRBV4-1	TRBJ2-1	CASSTRTGGPPGEQFF	TGCGCCAGCAGCACCCGGACAGGGGGCCCCCCGGGGGAGCAGTTCTTC
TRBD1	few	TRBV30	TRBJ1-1	CAWNTGQGTEAFF	TGTGCCTGGAACACGGGACAGGGGACTGAAGCTTTCTTT
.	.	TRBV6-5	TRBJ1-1	CASSYTPGGAPAAFF	TGTGCCAGCAGTTATACTCCAGGTGGGGCGCCCGCAGCTTTCTTT
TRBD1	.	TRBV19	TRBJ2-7	CASSMSDRESYEQYF	TGTGCCAGTAGTATGTCGGACAGGGAATCCTACGAGCAGTACTTC
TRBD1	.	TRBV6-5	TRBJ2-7	CASSYLQGDKGYEQYF	TGTGCCAGCAGTTACCTTCAGGGGGATAAAGGCTACGAGCAGTACTTC
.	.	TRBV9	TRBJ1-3	CASSDHGQSGNTIYF	TGTGCCAGCAGCGACCACGGACAGTCTGGAAACACCATATATTTT
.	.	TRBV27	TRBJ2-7	CASRQSSYEQYF	TGTGCCAGCAGACAGAGCTCCTACGAGCAGTACTTC
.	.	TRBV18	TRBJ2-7	CASSPGRGGKQYF	TGTGCCAGCTCACCAGGGCGTGGAGGCAAGCAGTACTTC
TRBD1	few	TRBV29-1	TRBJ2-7	CSAGQVTYEQYF	TGCAGCGCCGGACAGGTAACCTACGAGCAGTACTTC
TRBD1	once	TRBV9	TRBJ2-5	CASSGQGSQYF	TGTGCCAGTTCGGGACAGGGATCCCAGTACTTC
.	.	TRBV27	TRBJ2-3	CASRFLGGAQDTQYF	TGTGCCAGCCGGTTTCTTGGGGGGGCCCAAGATACGCAGTATTTT
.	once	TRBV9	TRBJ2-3	CASSVTSTADTQYF	TGTGCCAGCAGCGTAACTAGTACCGCAGATACGCAGTATTTT
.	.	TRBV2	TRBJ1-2	CASSENFQGYTF	TGTGCCAGCAGTGAAAATTTTCAGGGCTACACCTTC
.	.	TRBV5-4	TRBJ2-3	CASSIGDADTQYF	TGTGCCAGCAGCATAGGAGATGCAGATACGCAGTATTTT
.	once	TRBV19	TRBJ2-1	CASSTFSREQFF	TGTGCCAGTAGTACTTTCAGTCGTGAGCAGTTCTTC
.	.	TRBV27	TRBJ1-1	CASSSPDTGEAFF	TGTGCCAGCAGTTCCCCCGACACAGGGGAAGCTTTCTTT
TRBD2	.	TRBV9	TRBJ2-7	CASSAIAGGGYEQYF	TGTGCCAGCAGCGCAATAGCGGGGGGGGGTTACGAGCAGTACTTC
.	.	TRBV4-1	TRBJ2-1	CASSPPGHGSWNEQFF	TGCGCCAGCAGCCCCCCGGGACACGGTTCGTGGAATGAGCAGTTCTTC
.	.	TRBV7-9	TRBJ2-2	CSGLIQEAANTGELFF	TGTTCCGGTTTGATTCAGGAGGCAGCGAACACCGGGGAGCTGTTTTTT
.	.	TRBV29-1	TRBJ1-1	CSVVQGIGTEAFF	TGCAGCGTTGTACAGGGCATAGGCACTGAAGCTTTCTTT
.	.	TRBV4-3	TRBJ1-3	CASSQFAGNTIYF	TGCGCCAGCAGCCAGTTTGCGGGAAACACCATATATTTT
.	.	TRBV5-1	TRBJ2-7	CASSLPTGSYEQYF	TGCGCCAGCAGCTTACCTACGGGGTCCTACGAGCAGTACTTC
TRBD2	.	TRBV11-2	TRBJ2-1	CASSFSSGGTREQFF	TGTGCCAGCAGCTTTTCCAGCGGGGGTACCCGTGAGCAGTTCTTC
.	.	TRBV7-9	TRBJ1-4	CASSLGQANEKLFF	TGTGCCAGCAGCTTAGGGCAGGCTAATGAAAAACTGTTTTTT
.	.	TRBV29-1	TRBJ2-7	CSVVPRGSSYEQYF	TGCAGCGTTGTGCCCAGAGGTAGCTCCTACGAGCAGTACTTC
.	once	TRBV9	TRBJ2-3	CASSPVMTRGTDTQYF	TGTGCCAGCAGCCCCGTCATGACGAGGGGCACAGATACGCAGTATTTT
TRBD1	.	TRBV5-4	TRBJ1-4	CASSPGQGKGEKLFF	TGTGCCAGCAGCCCGGGACAGGGAAAAGGAGAAAAACTGTTTTTT
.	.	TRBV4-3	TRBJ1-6	CASSPAGNSPLHF	TGCGCCAGCAGCCCGGCGGGGAATTCACCCCTCCACTTT
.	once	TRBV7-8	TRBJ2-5	CASSAYHRAPNF	TGTGCCAGCAGCGCCTATCACAGGGCTCCGAACTTC
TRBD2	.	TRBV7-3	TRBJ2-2	CASSPARGGGGELFF	TGTGCCAGCAGCCCCGCACGGGGGGGAGGTGGGGAGCTGTTTTTT
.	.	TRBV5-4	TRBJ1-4	CASSPSAGLATNEKLFF	TGTGCCAGCAGCCCTAGCGCGGGGCTCGCAACTAATGAAAAACTGTTTTTT
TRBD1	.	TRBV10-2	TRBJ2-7	CASSGGTVSYEQYF	TGCGCCAGCAGTGGGGGGACAGTCTCCTACGAGCAGTACTTC
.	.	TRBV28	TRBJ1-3	CASTPVGRSGNTIYF	TGTGCCAGCACCCCCGTGGGGAGGTCTGGAAACACCATATATTTT